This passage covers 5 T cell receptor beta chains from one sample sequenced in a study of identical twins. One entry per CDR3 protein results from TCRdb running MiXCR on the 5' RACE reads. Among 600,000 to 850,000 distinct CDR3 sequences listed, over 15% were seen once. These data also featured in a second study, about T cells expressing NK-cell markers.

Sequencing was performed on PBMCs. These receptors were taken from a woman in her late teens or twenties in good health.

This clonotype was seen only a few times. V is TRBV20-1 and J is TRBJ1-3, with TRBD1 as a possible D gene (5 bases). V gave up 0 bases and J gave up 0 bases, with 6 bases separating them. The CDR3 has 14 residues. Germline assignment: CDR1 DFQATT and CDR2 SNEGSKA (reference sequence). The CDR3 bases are TGCAGTGCTAGAGATACAGGCTCTGGAAACACCATATATTTT. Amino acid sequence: CSARDTGSGNTIYF.

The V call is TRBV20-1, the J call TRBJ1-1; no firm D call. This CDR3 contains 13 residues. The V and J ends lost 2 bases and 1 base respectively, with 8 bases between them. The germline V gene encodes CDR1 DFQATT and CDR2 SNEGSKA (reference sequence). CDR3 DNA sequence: TGCAGTGCTAGACAGGACCCGAACACTGAAGCTTTCTTT. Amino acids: CSARQDPNTEAFF.

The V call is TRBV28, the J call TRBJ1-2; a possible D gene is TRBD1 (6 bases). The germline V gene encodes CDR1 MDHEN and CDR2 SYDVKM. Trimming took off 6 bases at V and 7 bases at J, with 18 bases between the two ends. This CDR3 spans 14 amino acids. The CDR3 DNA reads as TGTGCCAGCAGCCCGTCCTGGGGGGCGGCTGGCTACACCTTC. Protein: CASSPSWGAAGYTF.

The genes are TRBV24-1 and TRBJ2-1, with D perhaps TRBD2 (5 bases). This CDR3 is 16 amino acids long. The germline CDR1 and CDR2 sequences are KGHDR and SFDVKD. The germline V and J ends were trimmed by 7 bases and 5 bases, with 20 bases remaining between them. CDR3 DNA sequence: TGTGCCACCAGCTCCGCTGGCGGGCTCCGACACAATGAGCAGTTCTTC. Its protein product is CATSSAGGLRHNEQFF.

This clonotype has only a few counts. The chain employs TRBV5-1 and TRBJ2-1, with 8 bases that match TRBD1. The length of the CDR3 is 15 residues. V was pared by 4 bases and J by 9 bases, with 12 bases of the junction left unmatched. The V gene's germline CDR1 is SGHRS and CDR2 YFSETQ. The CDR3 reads CASSPTGGRIGEQFF. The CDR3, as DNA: TGCGCCAGCAGCCCTACAGGGGGTCGAATCGGTGAGCAGTTCTTC.